These T cell receptor beta chains were read from a single sample in a study of B cell selection in AIRE deficiency. The method was immunoSEQ multiplex PCR; TCRdb's version includes in-frame clones alone and lacks a portion of them. Of 20,000 to 25,000 clones in the sample, about 97% were seen once. Sequencing used conventional CD4+ T cells sorted from PBMCs. The receptors originated from a human donor with AIRE deficiency. CDR3s include the opening cysteine and the closing phenylalanine or tryptophan. The order of the fields is V gene, J gene, D gene, clone size, CDR3 protein, CDR3 DNA. The D gene is left open where the match is weak. Clone sizes are given selectively: once, few, many, or a class where the clone is expanded.

TRBV7-9	TRBJ1-2	NA	once	CASSSTTGVYGYTF	TGTGCCAGCAGCTCCACGACAGGAGTATATGGCTACACCTTC
TRBV6-6	TRBJ1-2	NA	NA	CASRAGTAFYGYTF	TGTGCCAGCAGGGCCGGGACGGCTTTCTATGGCTACACCTTC
TRBV6-5	TRBJ1-5	TRBD1	once	CASSYSRQGNQPQHF	TGTGCCAGCAGTTACTCGAGACAGGGGAATCAGCCCCAGCATTTT
TRBV5-1	TRBJ2-7	TRBD2	NA	CASSLEAGDREQYF	TGCGCCAGCAGCTTGGAGGCGGGAGATCGGGAGCAGTACTTC
TRBV5-4	TRBJ1-4	NA	NA	CASSSNQQGPHEKLFF	TGTGCCAGCAGCTCTAACCAGCAGGGCCCGCATGAAAAACTGTTTTTT
TRBV11-3	TRBJ1-1	TRBD1	NA	CASTYRGLGTEAFF	TGTGCCAGCACGTACAGGGGTCTCGGCACTGAAGCTTTCTTT
TRBV18	TRBJ1-2	NA	NA	CASSPPLPGIFYGYTF	TGTGCCAGCTCACCACCATTGCCAGGGATCTTCTATGGCTACACCTTC
TRBV28	TRBJ2-2	NA	NA	CASRDGRGGELFF	TGTGCCAGCAGGGACGGGAGAGGCGGGGAGCTGTTTTTT
TRBV6-7	TRBJ2-2	NA	NA	CASSYRTQNIYTGELFF	TGTGCCAGCAGTTACAGGACCCAGAACATTTACACCGGGGAGCTGTTTTTT
TRBV5-1	TRBJ1-4	NA	NA	CASSLDEGTPPAATNEKLFF	TGCGCCAGCAGCTTGGATGAGGGGACCCCCCCTGCTGCAACTAATGAAAAACTGTTTTTT
TRBV18	TRBJ1-6	TRBD1	NA	CASSPGQGNSPLHF	TGTGCCAGCTCACCTGGACAGGGGAATTCACCCCTCCACTTT
TRBV5-8	TRBJ1-2	NA	NA	CASSRDGYGYTF	TGTGCCAGCAGCCGTGACGGCTATGGCTACACCTTC
TRBV2	TRBJ1-5	NA	NA	CASQGGPNQPQHF	TGTGCCAGCCAGGGAGGCCCCAATCAGCCCCAGCATTTT
TRBV7-2	TRBJ1-2	NA	NA	CASSPPGALIYGYTF	TGTGCCAGCAGCCCACCCGGGGCACTCATCTATGGCTACACCTTC
TRBV2	TRBJ2-7	NA	once	CASGETGLPGEQYF	TGTGCCAGTGGGGAAACGGGTCTCCCCGGCGAGCAGTACTTC
TRBV5-6	TRBJ2-1	TRBD2	NA	CASSLGLAGVTAYNEQFF	TGTGCCAGCAGCTTGGGACTAGCGGGAGTCACCGCCTACAATGAGCAGTTCTTC
TRBV5-8	TRBJ2-3	NA	NA	CASSLGTSTDTQYF	TGTGCCAGCAGCTTGGGGACCAGCACAGATACGCAGTATTTT